These T cell receptor beta chains were read from a single sample in a study of T cell repertoires in cytomegalovirus infection. TCRdb called the reads again in MiXCR, with one record for every CDR3 protein. The table shows 900,000 to 950,000 distinct CDR3 sequences, with around 30% occurring only once. No antigens are known for them. Sequencing used cultured CD8+ T cells from PBMCs, obtained from culture after CMV antigen stimulation. These receptors were taken from a human donor in good health (CMV status not recorded). Some clones in this sample may be carry-over from other donors' samples. The CDR3 runs from the conserved cysteine through the conserved F or W. Each record gives: J gene, V gene, CDR3 protein.

TRBJ1-2,TRBV7-9,CASSLAEEGVGYGYTF
TRBJ2-3,TRBV7-3,CASSFFGGSTDTQYF
TRBJ1-1,TRBV6-8,CASPGWGTEAFF
TRBJ1-5,TRBV7-6,CASSLGEGDQPQHF
TRBJ1-1,TRBV7-2,CASSLATDGGGAFF
TRBJ1-1,TRBV7-2,CASSWSTEAFF
TRBJ2-1,TRBV4-1,CASSQDGQGLYNEQFF
TRBJ1-5,TRBV6-2/TRBV6-3,CASSKGLSYQPQHF
TRBJ2-1,TRBV6-2/TRBV6-3,CASSYGDHYNEQFF
TRBJ2-3,TRBV28,CASLTPGDTQYF
TRBJ2-7,TRBV6-6,CASSSKGQDYSYEQYF
TRBJ1-1,TRBV14,CASSQVGTGRGEAFF
TRBJ1-1,TRBV25-1,CASRTTRAGTEAFF
TRBJ2-3,TRBV7-6,CASSSGQTSTDTQYF
-,TRBV10-1,CASSDAISSYNEQYF
TRBJ1-6,TRBV28,CASSFPGTGDIWAAISPLHF
TRBJ1-3,TRBV28,CASSLYSQGTGNTIYF
TRBJ2-5,TRBV7-6,CASSSRRVGETQYF
TRBJ1-2,TRBV2,CASSEWGQGLYGYTF
TRBJ1-1,TRBV7-9,CASSLARGQNTEAFF
TRBJ1-5,TRBV7-9,CASSEGNLNQPQHF
TRBJ1-6,TRBV6-2/TRBV6-3,CASSPRAGDHSYNSPLHF
TRBJ1-3,TRBV7-2,CASSSQGFGNTIYF
TRBJ2-5,TRBV7-2,CASRNSGVRETQYF
TRBJ1-5,TRBV27,CASSTISAGDNQPQHF
TRBJ2-5,TRBV7-8,CASSIYGETQYF
TRBJ2-1,TRBV7-2,CASSLERSLEQFF
TRBJ2-3,TRBV28,CASSLIWGGGYTDTQYF
TRBJ2-2,TRBV4-1,CASSHPSGANTGELFF